This TCR beta chain was captured in a study of molecular identifiers for immune sequencing clone quantification. Study context: In the replicates, RNA derived from roughly 20,000 or 100,000 naive CD8 cells was divided into five parts, and four were sequenced.

There are many counts of this clonotype. The length of the CDR3 is 14 residues. The V gene's germline CDR1 is SEHNR and CDR2 FQNEAQ (reference sequence). V was trimmed by 4 bases and J by 2 bases, leaving 12 bases between them. TCRdb re-called the PCR reads through MiXCR, storing one row per CDR3 protein. The table lists some 320,000 distinct CDR3 sequences, about a fifth of them singletons. J is TRBJ2-7 and V is TRBV7-9; D tentatively reads TRBD1 or TRBD2 (7 bases each). The receptor comes from a human donor in good health. Some libraries in this study had Jurkat cell RNA spiked in. Sequencing was done on a sample of naive CD8+ T cells from blood, with Jurkat cell RNA spiked in. The subset: FACS-sorted CD8+CD4-CCR7+CD45RA+ naive T cells. Written as DNA, the CDR3 is TGTGCCAGCAGCTCAGGGGGGGGCCCCTACGAGCAGTACTTC. The encoded protein is CASSSGGGPYEQYF.